Listed below are T cell receptor beta chains from one sample, sequenced in a study of graft-versus-host responses after intestinal transplantation. These receptors lack a known antigen. Generated by immunoSEQ multiplex PCR, the TCRdb table keeps only in-frame clones and is missing some. The repertoire has 40,000 to 55,000 clones, roughly 84% of them found once; the top ten carry 0.35% to 0.55%. Sequencing was performed on unstimulated CD4+ T cells sorted from spleen or lymph node cells, taken before transplant. These receptor sequences come from a human donor who was the organ donor for an intestinal transplant. CDR3s include the opening cysteine and the closing phenylalanine or tryptophan. D genes are given only for firm matches. The size entry is marked missing in some rows and otherwise reads once, few, many or a size class.

v_gene	abundance	d_gene	j_gene	CDR3aa	CDR3nt
TRBV7-1	once	-	TRBJ1-2	CASSFRDTNYGYTF	TGTGCCAGCAGCTTCCGGGACACTAACTATGGCTACACCTTC
TRBV29-1	-	TRBD1	TRBJ1-1	CSVGDRLYTEAFF	TGCAGCGTTGGGGACAGGCTTTACACTGAAGCTTTCTTT
TRBV5-4	-	-	TRBJ2-6	CASSLWGQVSGANVLTF	TGTGCCAGCAGCTTGTGGGGGCAGGTCTCTGGGGCCAACGTCCTGACTTTC
TRBV30	-	-	TRBJ2-1	CAWRMPWGTYNEQFF	TGTGCCTGGAGGATGCCCTGGGGTACCTACAATGAGCAGTTCTTC
TRBV27	-	TRBD1	TRBJ2-4	CASSDPPGQGAKNIQYF	TGTGCCAGCTCGGATCCCCCGGGACAGGGAGCCAAAAACATTCAGTACTTC
TRBV25-1	-	-	TRBJ2-3	CASSSPDTQYF	TGTGCCAGCAGCTCCCCAGATACGCAGTATTTT
TRBV19	-	-	TRBJ1-3	CASSSQGVSGNTIYF	TGTGCCAGTAGTTCGCAGGGCGTCTCGGGAAACACCATATATTTT
TRBV13	-	-	TRBJ1-2	CASSLEGRSYGYTF	TGTGCCAGCAGCTTAGAAGGCAGGAGCTATGGCTACACCTTC
TRBV15	-	-	TRBJ2-7	CATSREWGGGTYEQYF	TGTGCCACCAGCAGAGAATGGGGAGGGGGAACCTACGAGCAGTACTTC
TRBV6-4	-	TRBD1	TRBJ2-3	CASSDRTGTTDTQYF	TGTGCCAGCAGTGATCGGACAGGGACCACAGATACGCAGTATTTT
TRBV9	-	TRBD2	TRBJ2-5	CASSVGRLARETQYF	TGTGCCAGCAGCGTAGGTCGACTAGCGCGAGAGACCCAGTACTTC
TRBV5-6	-	-	TRBJ2-7	CASSSYRTPLNYEQYF	TGTGCCAGCAGCTCGTACAGAACCCCCCTGAACTACGAGCAGTACTTC
TRBV11-2	-	-	TRBJ1-6	CASSLKRTQWNSPLHF	TGTGCCAGCAGTTTAAAGAGGACTCAATGGAATTCACCCCTCCACTTT
TRBV11-2	few	TRBD2	TRBJ2-7	CASSLTSGLYEQYF	TGTGCCAGCAGCCTCACTAGCGGCCTCTACGAGCAGTACTTC
TRBV6-1	once	TRBD1	TRBJ2-7	CASSRTGDEQYF	TGTGCCAGCAGTCGAACAGGGGACGAGCAGTACTTC
TRBV18	-	-	TRBJ2-7	CASAQGAGYEQYF	TGTGCCAGCGCGCAGGGTGCGGGCTACGAGCAGTACTTC
TRBV30	-	TRBD1	TRBJ1-1	CAWTGQGRGEAFF	TGTGCCTGGACTGGACAGGGGAGGGGTGAAGCTTTCTTT
TRBV14	-	TRBD1	TRBJ1-2	CASSQTRDRVYGYTF	TGTGCCAGCAGCCAAACGCGGGACAGAGTTTATGGCTACACCTTC
TRBV7-9	-	TRBD1	TRBJ2-1	CASRYPGQDEQFF	TGTGCCAGCAGGTATCCGGGACAGGATGAGCAGTTCTTC
TRBV27	-	TRBD1	TRBJ2-6	CASSSRTGEGSGANVLTF	TGTGCCAGCAGTTCCCGGACAGGGGAAGGCTCTGGGGCCAACGTCCTGACTTTC
TRBV6-1	-	-	TRBJ2-1	CASSETQGKGHNEQFF	TGTGCCAGCAGTGAGACCCAGGGAAAAGGACACAATGAGCAGTTCTTC
TRBV6-1	once	TRBD1	TRBJ2-1	CAVPGQLLSEQFF	TGTGCCGTCCCGGGACAGCTCTTGAGTGAGCAGTTCTTC
TRBV6-5	once	-	TRBJ1-1	CASSRATDLNTEAFF	TGTGCCAGCAGTCGAGCGACAGATCTGAACACTGAAGCTTTCTTT
TRBV10-3	-	-	TRBJ1-1	CAISARGTEAFF	TGTGCCATCAGTGCGAGAGGGACTGAAGCTTTCTTT
TRBV7-9	-	TRBD1	TRBJ2-1	CASSPGQYYNEQFF	TGTGCCAGCAGCCCGGGACAGTACTACAATGAGCAGTTCTTC
TRBV10-2	-	-	TRBJ1-5	CASSESSGNQPQHF	TGCGCCAGCAGTGAGTCGAGCGGCAATCAGCCCCAGCATTTT
TRBV19	-	-	TRBJ1-5	CASTKGGPVQPQHF	TGTGCCAGTACAAAAGGAGGGCCCGTTCAGCCCCAGCATTTT
TRBV9	-	TRBD2	TRBJ2-1	CASSPLAGDTYNEQFF	TGTGCCAGCAGCCCTCTAGCGGGAGATACCTACAATGAGCAGTTCTTC
TRBV2	-	TRBD1	TRBJ1-2	CASVTDRVLGYTF	TGTGCCAGCGTTACGGACAGGGTACTAGGCTACACCTTC
TRBV5-6	-	-	TRBJ1-1	CASSLEGLGVNTEAFF	TGTGCCAGCAGCTTGGAAGGGTTGGGGGTTAACACTGAAGCTTTCTTT
TRBV7-2	-	TRBD1	TRBJ2-1	CASSRRDRVYNEQFF	TGTGCCAGCAGTCGCCGGGACAGGGTATACAATGAGCAGTTCTTC